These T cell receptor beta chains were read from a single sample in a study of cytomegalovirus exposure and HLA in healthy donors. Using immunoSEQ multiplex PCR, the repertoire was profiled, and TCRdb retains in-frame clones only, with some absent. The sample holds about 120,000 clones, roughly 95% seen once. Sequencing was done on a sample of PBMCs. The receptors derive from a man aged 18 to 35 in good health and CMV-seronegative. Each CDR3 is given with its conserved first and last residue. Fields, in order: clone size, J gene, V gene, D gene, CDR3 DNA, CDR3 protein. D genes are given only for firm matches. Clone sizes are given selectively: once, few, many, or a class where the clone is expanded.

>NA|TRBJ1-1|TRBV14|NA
TGTGCCAGCAGCCAAGTCCTCATTGGACGGGGGGAGGCTTTCTTT
CASSQVLIGRGEAFF
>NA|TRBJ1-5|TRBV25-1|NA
TGTGCCAGCAGTGAATATATGCCTAACTATAGCAATCAGCCCCAGCATTTT
CASSEYMPNYSNQPQHF
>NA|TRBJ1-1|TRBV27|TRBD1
TGTGCCAGCAAATGGGGACAGGGGACGATGAACACTGAAGCTTTCTTT
CASKWGQGTMNTEAFF
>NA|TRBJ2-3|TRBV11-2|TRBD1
TGTGCCAGCAGGGGACAGGGGGCCGGGTTGGATACGCAGTATTTT
CASRGQGAGLDTQYF
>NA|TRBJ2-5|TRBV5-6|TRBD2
TGTGCCAGCAGCTTAAGGGTGTTAGCGGGGTCTCAAGAGACCCAGTACTTC
CASSLRVLAGSQETQYF
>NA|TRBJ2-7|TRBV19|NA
TGTGCCAGTAAATTACAGGGTTTAGACGACGAGCAGTACTTC
CASKLQGLDDEQYF
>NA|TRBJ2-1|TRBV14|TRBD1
TGTGCCAGCAGCTACGCGGGACAGGCCAACAATGAGCAGTTCTTC
CASSYAGQANNEQFF
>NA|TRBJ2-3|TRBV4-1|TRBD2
TGCGCCAGCAGCCAAGGACTAGCGGGGACAGATACGCAGTATTTT
CASSQGLAGTDTQYF
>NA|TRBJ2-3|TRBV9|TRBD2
TGTGCCAGCAGCCAACTAGCGGGGAAAGATACGCAGTATTTT
CASSQLAGKDTQYF
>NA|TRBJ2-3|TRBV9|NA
TGTGCCAGCAGCGTAGACCAGACCAGCGCAGATACGCAGTATTTT
CASSVDQTSADTQYF
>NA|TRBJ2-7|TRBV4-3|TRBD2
TGCGCCAGCAGCCAAGATAGGTCTAGCGGGAGCGAGCAGTACTTC
CASSQDRSSGSEQYF
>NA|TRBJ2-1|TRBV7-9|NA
TGTGCCAGCCGCTCTGGAGGGGAGGTTGGCAATGAGCAGTTCTTC
CASRSGGEVGNEQFF
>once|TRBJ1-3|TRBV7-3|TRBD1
TGTGCCAGCAGCCCAACAGGGGGCGTCTCTGGAAACACCATATATTTT
CASSPTGGVSGNTIYF
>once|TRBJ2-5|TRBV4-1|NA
TGCGCCAGCAGCCGGGAGGTTATAGGGACGCATAAAGAGACCCAGTACTTC
CASSREVIGTHKETQYF
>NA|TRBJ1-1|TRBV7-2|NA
TGTGCCAGCAGCTTATTCGGGAGGCCGCGGGGACTGTCGGAAGCTTTCTTT
CASSLFGRPRGLSEAFF
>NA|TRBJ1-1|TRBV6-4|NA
TGTGCCAGCAGTCCCTCTGGGGGCGAGGACACTGAAGCTTTCTTT
CASSPSGGEDTEAFF
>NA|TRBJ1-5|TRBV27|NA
TGTGCCATCGGTTATAATAACAATCAGCCCCAGCATTTT
CAIGYNNNQPQHF
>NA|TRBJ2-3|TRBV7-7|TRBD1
TGTGCCAGCAGCTTGACAGGGGTAGGAGATACGCAGTATTTT
CASSLTGVGDTQYF
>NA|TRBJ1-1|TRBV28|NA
TGTGCCAGCAGTTTCTCCCAGGGTTTGCCTTTCTTT
CASSFSQGLPFF
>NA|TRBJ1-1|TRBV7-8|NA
TGTGCCAGCAGCTTAGAGGGGGAGAACACTGAAGCTTTCTTT
CASSLEGENTEAFF
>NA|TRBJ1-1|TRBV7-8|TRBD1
TGTGCCAGCAGCCCTAGGACAGGAACGAACACTGAAGCTTTCTTT
CASSPRTGTNTEAFF
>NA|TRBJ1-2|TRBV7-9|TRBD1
TGTGCCAGCAGCTTAAACAGGGGGCCCAATGGCTACACCTTC
CASSLNRGPNGYTF
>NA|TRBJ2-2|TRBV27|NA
TGTGCCAGCAGTTTGCATCAGGGGAGCGGGGAGCTGTTTTTT
CASSLHQGSGELFF
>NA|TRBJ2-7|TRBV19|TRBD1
TGTGCCAGTAGTCGACAGGGGATAGGATACGAGCAGTACTTC
CASSRQGIGYEQYF
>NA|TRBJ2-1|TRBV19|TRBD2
TGTGCCAGTAGTATCTTCTGGCGGGAGGGGTACAATGAGCAGTTCTTC
CASSIFWREGYNEQFF
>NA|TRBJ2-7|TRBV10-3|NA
TGTGCCATCAGCCCCGGGACTCCTTACGAGCAGTACTTC
CAISPGTPYEQYF
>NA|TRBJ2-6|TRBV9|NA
TGTGCCAGCAGCGCCCGAATACTTCCCTCTGGGGCCAACGTCCTGACTTTC
CASSARILPSGANVLTF
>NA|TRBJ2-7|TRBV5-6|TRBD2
TGTGCCAGCTGTTTCCTAGCGGGGTCCTACGAGCAGTACTTC
CASCFLAGSYEQYF
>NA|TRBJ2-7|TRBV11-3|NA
TGTGCCAGCAGCTTAGATGAATTCGGAGGACAGAATTACGAGCAGTACTTC
CASSLDEFGGQNYEQYF
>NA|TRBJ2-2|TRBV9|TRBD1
TGTGCCAGCAGGACAGGGGACACCGGGGAGCTGTTTTTT
CASRTGDTGELFF
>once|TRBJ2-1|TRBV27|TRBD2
TGTGCCAGCAGTTTATTAGCGGGAGCCCGAGGTGAGCAGTTCTTC
CASSLLAGARGEQFF
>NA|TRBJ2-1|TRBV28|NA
TGTGCCACCCAAACTGGGGGGTCAGAATGGGATGAGCAGTTCTTC
CATQTGGSEWDEQFF
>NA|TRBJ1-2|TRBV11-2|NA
TGTGCCAGCAGCTTAGCTGGCGGGGATGGCTACACCTTC
CASSLAGGDGYTF
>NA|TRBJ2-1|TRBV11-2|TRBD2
TGTGCCAGCAGCCGGGGGACTAGCGGGAGTGGGTACAATGAGCAGTTCTTC
CASSRGTSGSGYNEQFF
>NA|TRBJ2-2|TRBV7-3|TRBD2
TGTGCCAGCAGCTTACAGCGGGAGGGCGGGGAGCTGTTTTTT
CASSLQREGGELFF
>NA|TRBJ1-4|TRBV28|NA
TGTGCCAGCAGTTTAAGCAATGAAAAACTGTTTTTT
CASSLSNEKLFF
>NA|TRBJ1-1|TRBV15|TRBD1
TGTGCCACCAGCAGGGACAGGGGGCCCACTGAAGCTTTCTTT
CATSRDRGPTEAFF
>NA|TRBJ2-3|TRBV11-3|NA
TGTGCCAGCAGCTTAGGGCAGAGGGATTCGCGGGCCAGCACAGATACGCAGTATTTT
CASSLGQRDSRASTDTQYF
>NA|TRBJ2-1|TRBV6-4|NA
TGTGCCAGCAGCCCTGACCGGGGGAGACACAATGAGCAGTTCTTC
CASSPDRGRHNEQFF
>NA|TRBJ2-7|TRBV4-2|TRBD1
TGTGCCAGCAGCCCACCCGGGACAGGAACCTACGAGCAGTACTTC
CASSPPGTGTYEQYF
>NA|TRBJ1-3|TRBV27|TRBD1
TGTGCCAGCAGTCCCCGGGACAGGGGAAACACCATATATTTT
CASSPRDRGNTIYF
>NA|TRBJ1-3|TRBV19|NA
TGTGCCAGTACCCGGCGGGGGTCTGGAAACACCATATATTTT
CASTRRGSGNTIYF